The T cell receptor beta chain described here comes from a study of vaccination effects on CD4 cells after COVID-19. The CDR3 sequence is 14 residues long. V shed 5 bases and J 3 bases; nucleotides not matched to a gene: 4. From germline, CDR1 is MNHNY and CDR2 SVGAGI (reference sequence). With the ViraFEST assay, the study expanded antigen-specific CD4+ T cells using viral peptide pools, then sequenced them. Culture proceeded for 10 days, and CD4+ T cells were then isolated. As their vaccination, participants received two doses of either BNT162b2 or mRNA-1273. With respect to this clone: No antigen is known for it.

Assay used: immunoSEQ multiplex PCR; TCRdb lists only in-frame clones, some missing. Of approximately 26,000 clones in the sample, about 80% were seen once. The starting material was CD4+ T cells from PBMCs cultured with SARS-CoV-2 spike peptides, obtained after COVID-19 vaccination. V is TRBV6-6 and J is TRBJ2-3; 8 bases line up with TRBD1. The origin of this receptor is a human donor who received a COVID-19 vaccine. Some clones in this sample may be carry-over from other donors' samples. This CDR3 is CASSRDRQTDTQYF. The CDR3 DNA sequence: TGTGCCAGCAGTAGGGACAGGCAGACAGATACGCAGTATTTT.